This T cell receptor beta chain was observed in a study of T cell responses to AZD1222 COVID-19 vaccine. This CDR3 is built from 17 residues. Trimming cost V 2 bases and J 1 base, with 16 bases left between them. Germline V gene sequence: CDR1 SNHLY, CDR2 FYNNEI. General observations from the study: White British donors predominated, females outnumbered males, and clonal diversity was possibly underestimated. When two AZD1222 doses had been given, Spike-specific TCR breadth and depth rose. Across spike, vaccine-associated CD4 TCRs were found, dominant at 160-218 and 743-854.

Repertoires were generated with immunoSEQ multiplex PCR, while TCRdb's copy carries only in-frame clones and drops some. The repertoire holds 100,000 to 130,000 clones, with around 90% as singletons. Comment on this clone: Its antigen is not known.

This chain links TRBV2 with TRBJ2-3; tentatively, D is TRBD2 (6 bases). The TCR sequence derives from an adult in good health. The sample in question was peripheral blood, obtained on day 0 of AZD1222 vaccination. The CDR3 is CASSEKGIAVGTDTQYF. The CDR3 bases are TGTGCCAGCAGTGAAAAAGGGATAGCGGTCGGCACAGATACGCAGTATTTT.